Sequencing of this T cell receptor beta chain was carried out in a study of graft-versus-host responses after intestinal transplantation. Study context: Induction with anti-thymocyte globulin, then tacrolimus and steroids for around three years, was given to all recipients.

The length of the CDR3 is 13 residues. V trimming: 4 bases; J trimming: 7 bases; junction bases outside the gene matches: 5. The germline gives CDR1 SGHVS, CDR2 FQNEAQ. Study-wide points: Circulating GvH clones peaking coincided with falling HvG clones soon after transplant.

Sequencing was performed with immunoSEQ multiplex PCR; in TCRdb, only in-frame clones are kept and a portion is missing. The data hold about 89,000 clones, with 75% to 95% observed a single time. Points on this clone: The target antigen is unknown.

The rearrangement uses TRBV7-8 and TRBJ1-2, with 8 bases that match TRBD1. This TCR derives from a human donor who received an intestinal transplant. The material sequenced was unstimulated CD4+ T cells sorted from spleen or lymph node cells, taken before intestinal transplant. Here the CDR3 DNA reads TGTGCCAGCAGCTGGGACAGGTCGGGTGGCTACACCTTC. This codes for CASSWDRSGGYTF.